This T cell receptor (beta chain) was documented in a study of shared clonotypes between healthy human individuals. Study-level findings and limits: Incompleteness in sorted-subset sequencing, despite large depth, was shown by rarefaction.

In the naive CD8 group, cells lacked CD45RO and were positively selected for CCR7, so terminally differentiated effector memory CD45RA+ cells were left out. In the original workflow: Filtering of immunoSEQ junctional sequences could not match full-length read filtering. The table came from immunoSEQ multiplex PCR; TCRdb's copy has only in-frame clones and leaves some out. The D gene and trimming were derived from the DNA, and the V and J assignments and clone size from that table. The sample includes approximately 2,000,000 clones, just over 90% of them seen just once. CDR1 is SQVTM and CDR2 is ANQGSEA in the germline V gene. V lost 4 bases, J lost 0 bases, and 9 bases lay in between. The CDR3 consists of 13 residues. This clone was seen more than once but under ten times. Its target is not known.

The chain carries TRBV29-1 and TRBJ1-1; no definite D call. The receptor's source is a man aged 18 to 29 in good health. Some clones in this sample may be carry-over from other donors' samples. What was sequenced was naive CD8+ T cells from PBMCs. This CDR3 reads CSVGTALNTEAFF. CDR3 bases: TGCAGCGTTGGTACGGCCCTGAACACTGAAGCTTTCTTT.